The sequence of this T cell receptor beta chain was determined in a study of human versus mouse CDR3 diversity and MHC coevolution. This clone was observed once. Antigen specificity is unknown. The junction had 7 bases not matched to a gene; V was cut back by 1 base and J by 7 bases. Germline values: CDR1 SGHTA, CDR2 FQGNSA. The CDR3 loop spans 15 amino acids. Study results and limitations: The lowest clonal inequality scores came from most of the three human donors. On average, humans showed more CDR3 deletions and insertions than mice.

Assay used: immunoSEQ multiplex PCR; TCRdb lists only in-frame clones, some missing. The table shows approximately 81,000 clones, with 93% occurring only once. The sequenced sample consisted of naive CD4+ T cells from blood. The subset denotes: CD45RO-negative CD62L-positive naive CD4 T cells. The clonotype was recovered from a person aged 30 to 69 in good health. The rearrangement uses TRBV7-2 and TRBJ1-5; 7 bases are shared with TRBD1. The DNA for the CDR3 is TGTGCCAGCAGCTTAGGGGGCCAGGGGGTGCAGCCCCAGCATTTT. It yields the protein CASSLGGQGVQPQHF.